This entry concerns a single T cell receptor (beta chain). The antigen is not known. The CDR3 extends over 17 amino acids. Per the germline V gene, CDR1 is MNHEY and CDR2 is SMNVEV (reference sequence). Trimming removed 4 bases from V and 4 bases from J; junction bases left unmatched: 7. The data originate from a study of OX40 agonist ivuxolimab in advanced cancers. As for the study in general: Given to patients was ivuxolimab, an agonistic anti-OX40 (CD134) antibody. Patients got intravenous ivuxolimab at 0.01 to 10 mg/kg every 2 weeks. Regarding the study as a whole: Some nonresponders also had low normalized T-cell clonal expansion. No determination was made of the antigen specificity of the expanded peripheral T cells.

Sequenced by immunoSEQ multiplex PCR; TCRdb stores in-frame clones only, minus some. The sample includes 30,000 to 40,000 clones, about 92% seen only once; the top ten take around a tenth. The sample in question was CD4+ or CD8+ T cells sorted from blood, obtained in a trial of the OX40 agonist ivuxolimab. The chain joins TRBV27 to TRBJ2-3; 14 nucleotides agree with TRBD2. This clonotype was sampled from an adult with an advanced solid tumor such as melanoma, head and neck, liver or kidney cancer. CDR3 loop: CASSSTPGLAGADTQYF. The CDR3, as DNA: TGTGCCAGCAGTTCAACACCGGGACTAGCGGGAGCAGATACGCAGTATTTT.